These 19 T cell receptor beta chains were all obtained from the same sample, sequenced in a study of cytomegalovirus exposure and HLA in healthy donors. The PCR contained 60 Vbeta and 13 Jbeta primers. Produced via immunoSEQ multiplex PCR; TCRdb's table is partial and in-frame only. This sample has some 110,000 clones, with approximately 16% found just once. The sequenced material came from PBMCs. These receptors came from a female donor in good health and CMV-seronegative.

V is TRBV2 and J is TRBJ1-1, with 7 bases identical to TRBD1. The junction had 4 bases not matched to a gene; V was cut back by 6 bases and J by 0 bases. Germline values: CDR1 SNHLY, CDR2 FYNNEI. The CDR3 runs to 14 residues. CDR3 loop: CASSRGQMNTEAFF. DNA for the CDR3: TGTGCCAGCAGCCGGGGACAGATGAACACTGAAGCTTTCTTT. The complete variable domain, with remaining parts taken from reference TRBV2 and TRBJ1-1, reads EPEVTQTPSHQVTQMGQEVILRCVPISNHLYFYWYRQILGQKVEFLVSFYNNEISEKSEIFDDQFSVERPDGSNFTLKIRSTKLEDSAMYFCASSRGQMNTEAFFGQGTRLTVV.

This clone was observed a handful of times. The chain uses TRBV7-2 and TRBJ1-2; no clear D gene. Germline lookup yields CDR1 SGHTA and CDR2 FQGNSA. The length of the CDR3 is 14 residues. V lost 1 base, J lost 4 bases, and 10 bases lay in between. In nucleotides, the CDR3 is TGTGCCAGCAGCTTAGTACCCGGGTTCTATGGCTACACCTTC. Translated: CASSLVPGFYGYTF.

This clone has more than one count but fewer than ten. This chain connects TRBV28 to TRBJ1-1, with 10 bases identical to TRBD1. J lost 11 bases, V lost 3 bases, and 12 bases had no gene match. Germline assignment: CDR1 MDHEN and CDR2 SYDVKM. The CDR3 contains 15 residues. Here the CDR3 reads CASSFTGQGLRGAFF. The DNA of the CDR3 is TGTGCCAGCAGTTTTACGGGACAGGGGCTCCGCGGGGCTTTCTTT.

V gene TRBV6-5 combines with J gene TRBJ1-1; D is unclear. The CDR3 covers 13 residues. Germline CDR1 is MNHEY and CDR2 is SVGAGI. V dropped 6 bases and J dropped 1 base, with 9 bases sitting between them. CDR3 DNA: TGTGCCAGCAGAAACTCTAAGAACACTGAAGCTTTCTTT. Translated, it gives CASRNSKNTEAFF.

The chain recombines TRBV27 with TRBJ2-7; D unclear. Between the trimmed V and J ends, which lost 2 bases and 4 bases, there was a span of 15 bases. CDR1 and CDR2 from the germline V gene are MNHEY and SMNVEV (reference sequence). The CDR3 consists of 15 residues. The CDR3 spells CASSLGGSILYEQYF. DNA for the CDR3: TGTGCCAGCAGTTTAGGCGGCTCGATACTGTACGAGCAGTACTTC.

This clone has just a few counts. V is TRBV5-1 and J is TRBJ2-3; the match to TRBD1 covers 7 bases. Germline trimming cut 3 bases from V and 5 bases from J; bases unmatched to any gene: 6. CDR1 is SGHRS, CDR2 YFSETQ, per germline. This CDR3 has 14 amino acids. The CDR3 reads CASSWGTGEDTQYF. In nucleotides, the CDR3 is TGCGCCAGCAGCTGGGGTACAGGGGAAGATACGCAGTATTTT.

V and J are TRBV5-1 and TRBJ1-6; 12 nucleotides align to TRBD1. Germline trimming cut 0 bases from V and 8 bases from J; bases unmatched to any gene: 3. The germline V gene has CDR1 SGHRS and CDR2 YFSETQ. The CDR3 contains 16 residues. The CDR3 spells CASSLEGQGAHSPLHF. Here the CDR3 DNA reads TGCGCCAGCAGCTTGGAGGGACAGGGGGCGCATTCACCCCTCCACTTT.

The chain joins TRBV5-1 to TRBJ2-3; TRBD2 matches at 7 bases. CDR3 length: 14 residues. CDR1 SGHRS and CDR2 YFSETQ come from the germline V gene. Trimming cost V 4 bases and J 2 bases; bases outside gene matches: 4. The CDR3: CASSRLAHTDTQYF. For the CDR3, the DNA is TGCGCCAGCAGCCGACTAGCCCACACAGATACGCAGTATTTT.

The table lists this clone with a few counts. The chain recombines TRBV28 with TRBJ2-5, with TRBD2 identical over 10 bases. Trimming took 6 bases from V and 5 from J; bases not matched to a gene: 6. CDR3 length: 14 residues. CDR1 is MDHEN and CDR2 is SYDVKM in the germline V gene. The CDR3 region is CASRHLAGVETQYF. The CDR3 DNA reads as TGTGCCAGCAGGCACCTAGCGGGAGTGGAGACCCAGTACTTC.

This clone occurred a few times. The CDR3 protein is CAWSVQGQGTANYGYTF. The CDR3 region has the DNA TGTGCCTGGAGTGTACAAGGACAGGGGACCGCGAACTATGGCTACACCTTC. This chain uses TRBV30 with TRBJ1-2; 9 nucleotides agree with TRBD1. V dropped 0 bases and J dropped 2; count of bases not matched to a gene: 10. CDR3 size: 17 residues. Germline V gives CDR1 GTSNPN, CDR2 SVGIG (reference sequence). Full variable domain (remainder filled in from reference TRBV30 and TRBJ1-2): SQTIHQWPATLVQPVGSPLSLECTVEGTSNPNLYWYRQAAGRGLQLLFYSVGIGQISSEVPQNLSASRPQDRQFILSSKKLLLSDSGFYLCAWSVQGQGTANYGYTFGSGTRLTVV.

This clone was found a few times. This rearrangement joins TRBV18 to TRBJ2-5, with D perhaps matching TRBD2 (5 bases). Trimming shortened V by 5 bases and J by 5 bases, and 9 bases separated the two germline ends. The length of the CDR3 is 12 residues. CDR1 and CDR2 from the germline V gene are KGHSH and LQKENI. The CDR3 loop is CASSGRRETQYF. The DNA for the CDR3 is TGTGCCAGCTCAGGCCGGAGGGAGACCCAGTACTTC. Based on the CDR3 plus reference TRBV18 and TRBJ2-5, the full variable domain is NAGVMQNPRHLVRRRGQEARLRCSPMKGHSHVYWYRQLPEEGLKFMVYLQKENIIDESGMPKERFSAEFPKEGPSILRIQQVVRGDSAAYFCASSGRRETQYFGPGTRLLVL.

The chain recombines TRBV5-8 with TRBJ1-1; tentative D call: TRBD1 (6 bases). The CDR3 has 15 residues. Trimming stripped 5 bases from V and 4 bases from J, with 18 bases between. Germline loops: CDR1 SGHTS, CDR2 YDEGEE. The CDR3 coding sequence is TGTGCCAGCAGGGATGGGGGGGCAATACGCACTGAAGCTTTCTTT. Its protein is CASRDGGAIRTEAFF.

This clone was seen a few times. The chain joins TRBV5-6 to TRBJ1-5; D gene ambiguous. V dropped 1 base and J dropped 1 base, with 12 bases sitting between them. Germline CDR1 reads SGHDT; CDR2 reads YYEEEE. The CDR3 consists of 16 residues. CDR3 DNA sequence: TGTGCCAGCAGCTTGAGGAGTGGTACCAGCAATCAGCCCCAGCATTTT. This encodes CASSLRSGTSNQPQHF. The complete variable domain, with remaining parts taken from reference TRBV5-6 and TRBJ1-5, reads DAGVTQSPTHLIKTRGQQVTLRCSPKSGHDTVSWYQQALGQGPQFIFQYYEEEERQRGNFPDRFSGHQFPNYSSELNVNALLLGDSALYLCASSLRSGTSNQPQHFGDGTRLSIL.

The chain couples TRBV28 to TRBJ1-5; TRBD1 is a possible D gene (5 bases). The V end was cut by 10 bases, the J end by 6 bases, with 13 bases between. The CDR3 is made up of 12 amino acids. Germline V gene sequence: CDR1 MDHEN, CDR2 SYDVKM. Written as DNA, the CDR3 is TGTGCCACCCTCCTGGGGGGTCAGCCCCAGCATTTT. This translates into CATLLGGQPQHF.

The chain has TRBV4-3 and TRBJ2-2, with TRBD2 matching over 15 bases. Trimming at V came to 4 bases and at J to 0 bases, leaving 12 bases not matched to a gene. CDR3 length equals 21 residues. Germline CDR1 and CDR2: LGHNA and YSLEER. As DNA, the CDR3 is TGCGCCAGCAGCCTCCGACCCCGGACTAGCGGGGGGGTGCCGAACACCGGGGAGCTGTTTTTT. It is translated as CASSLRPRTSGGVPNTGELFF.

The chain recombines TRBV10-2 with TRBJ1-4, with a tentative D call TRBD1 (6 bases). The CDR3 loop spans 16 amino acids. V shed 0 bases and J shed 7 bases, with 15 bases lying between them. Germline V gives CDR1 WSHSY, CDR2 SAAADI. CDR3 DNA: TGCGCCAGCAGTGAGTCCGGGACGGGGGGCGGTGAAAAACTGTTTTTT. Encoded protein: CASSESGTGGGEKLFF.

This clone has only a few counts. This rearrangement joins TRBV5-1 to TRBJ2-3, with D possibly TRBD1 on 5 matching bases. Germline V gene lookup returns CDR1 SGHRS and CDR2 YFSETQ. V was cut by 1 base and J by 4 bases, with 16 bases left in between. The CDR3 contains 16 residues. The CDR3 spells CASSLLGQGRPDTQYF. The CDR3 DNA follows: TGCGCCAGCAGCTTGCTCGGGCAGGGTAGGCCAGATACGCAGTATTTT. The variable domain in full, with the rest retrieved from reference TRBV5-1 and TRBJ2-3, is KAGVTQTPRYLIKTRGQQVTLSCSPISGHRSVSWYQQTPGQGLQFLFEYFSETQRNKGNFPGRFSGRQFSNSRSEMNVSTLELGDSALYLCASSLLGQGRPDTQYFGPGTRLTVL.

The chain links TRBV6-5 to TRBJ2-7; TRBD1 is a possible D gene (5 bases). CDR1 is MNHEY, CDR2 SVGAGI, per germline. This CDR3 is 14 amino acids long. Trimming stripped 6 bases from V and 0 bases from J, with 12 bases between. CDR3 in amino acids: CASSRTLSSYEQYF. The CDR3 DNA reads as TGTGCCAGCAGCAGGACATTGAGCTCCTACGAGCAGTACTTC.

The genes are TRBV5-1 and TRBJ2-1, with 9 positions matching TRBD1. Germline V gene lookup returns CDR1 SGHRS and CDR2 YFSETQ. The CDR3 runs to 18 residues. V gave up 3 bases and J gave up 2 bases; unmatched junction bases: 12. DNA of the CDR3: TGCGCCAGCAGCTCGGGGTCCTACGGGACAGGGACCTACAATGAGCAGTTCTTC. This translates into CASSSGSYGTGTYNEQFF.